What follows is one T cell receptor (beta chain) and its context. What this receptor recognizes is not known. The record has no base qualities; no much larger clone is one base away. To prepare the library, the immunoSEQ multiplex PCR assay was applied. This is the immuneACCESS table as TCRdb keeps it, with only in-frame sequences that have V and J called. A part of the clones is gone; compared with another copy, unresolved V genes explain less than half, and the rest is unexplained. The sample table shows approximately 89,000 clones, and over 90% are seen once. The ten largest clones capture under 0.85% of the sample. The data are from a study of T cell changes during pregnancy in multiple sclerosis (dated by TCRdb to the late 2010s). Study-level background: In women with multiple sclerosis, the researchers looked at how the T cell repertoire shifted as pregnancy progressed.

From its cysteine to its phenylalanine, the CDR3 spans 16 amino acids. The DNA shown is the 48-base CDR3, in frame from base 1. V lost 0 bases and J lost 4 bases, and the count of bases not matched to a germline gene is 9. Per the germline V gene, SGHRS is the CDR1 and YFSETQ is the CDR2. This sequence uses TRBV5-1 and TRBJ1-1; 7 bases in between match TRBD1. The sequencing used peripheral blood, collected in the third trimester of pregnancy. This receptor was obtained from a female donor with multiple sclerosis, enrolled in a pregnancy study. The DNA sequence is given as TGCGCCAGCAGCTTGGGACAGGGAAGACCCCGCACTGAAGCTTTCTTT. The resulting protein is CASSLGQGRPRTEAFF. The reference TRBV5-1 and TRBJ1-1 proteins fill in what lies around the CDR3, so the full variable domain reads KAGVTQTPRYLIKTRGQQVTLSCSPISGHRSVSWYQQTPGQGLQFLFEYFSETQRNKGNFPGRFSGRQFSNSRSEMNVSTLELGDSALYLCASSLGQGRPRTEAFFGQGTRLTVV.